The T cell receptor beta chain described here comes from a study of T cell responses to AZD1222 COVID-19 vaccine (dated by TCRdb to about 2021). In terms of the full investigation: A total of just over 230 trial participants underwent TCR sequencing, of whom around 210 had received two doses of AZD1222 and about 25 had received two doses of the MenACWY control vaccine. Trial participants were enrolled by age into subgroups of 18-55, 56-69 and 70-plus years, and 148, 28 and 57 TCR-sequenced participants, respectively, were included in these subgroups. The paper's findings and limits, for the study overall: No day 14 peak-response samples were available, so repertoires were characterized only after the peak T cell response. The 56-69-year group was small, and its depth increase did not reach significance, likely because of low power. Vaccine-associated CD4 TCRs spanned the whole spike protein, with dominant responses in regions 160-218 and 743-854. Conclusions about previously exposed vaccinees are limited, since just six or seven AZD1222 recipients were seropositive for SARS-CoV-2 at baseline. Reportedly, close to half of the unique spike-specific TCRs recognized epitopes lying outside the regions that are mutated in the B.1.351 and B.1.1.7 variants. After two AZD1222 doses, spike-specific TCR breadth and depth were significantly higher than at day 0 and than in MenACWY recipients. Participants were mostly white British, with more females than males. The authors suggested clonal diversity may have been underestimated.

In the paper's terms, the time point label means: about 28 days (+/-7) after the second vaccine dose. AZD1222 recipients with second doses at about 4 weeks or about 12 weeks were pooled, because spike-specific TCR depth and breadth did not differ between schedules. Vaccinee samples were obtained from the UK trials COV001 and COV002, which included a single-blind randomized controlled phase 2/3 trial of AZD1222 (ChAdOx1 nCoV-19) in healthy adults. For TCRbeta chain sequencing, PBMC samples were collected from trial participants at day 0 and at day 28 after the second dose. Including cysteine and phenylalanine, the CDR3 has 16 amino acids. The only DNA kept is the CDR3, 48 bases in frame from the first base. From V the trimming removes 5 bases and from J it removes 5 bases, while the gene matches leave 15 bases of the junction unaccounted for. The germline V gene (reference sequence) supplies CDR1 SEHNR and CDR2 FQNEAQ.

Points on this clone: Its antigen remains unidentified. Qualities for individual bases were not recorded, and no much larger clone is one base off.

The CDR3 regions of human TCRbeta chains were subjected to immunosequencing. Under the source paper's analysis protocol: Repertoire TCRs were checked for matches against a reference library of SARS-CoV-2-specific TCRs that had been generated using the MIRA antigen-specificity platform. Breadth meant the fraction of unique TCRs that were SARS-CoV-2-associated, whereas depth meant the fraction of total T cells that were SARS-CoV-2-associated. Each spike-specific TCR was assigned to its reactive spike region and to a CD4 or CD8 class using the MIRA data. Log10-transformed breadth and depth values were compared by one-way ANOVA with Sidak's multiple comparisons tests. Sourced from immuneACCESS, this table was stored by TCRdb with only in-frame sequences that have V and J called. A share of the clones is absent; for the studies checked, an unresolved V gene accounts for under half, and the remainder has no known explanation. V, J and clone size are those of that table, while D and trimming were read from the DNA. In all, the sample holds 90,000 to 150,000 clones, and approximately 86% of those were seen once. The top ten clonotypes cover 2.5% to 3% of the sample.

The sequenced sample was peripheral blood, obtained 28 days after the second AZD1222 dose. The origin of this receptor is an adult who received the AZD1222 COVID-19 vaccine. The V gene is TRBV7-9 and the J gene is TRBJ2-7; 7 bases in between match TRBD1. The DNA sequence follows: TGTGCCAGCAGCCCACAGGGGCGAGGACCTTTAGACGAGCAGTACTTC. The translation is CASSPQGRGPLDEQYF.